The present entry profiles one T cell receptor (beta chain) with its context. This record comes from a study of shared clonotypes between healthy human individuals. At the level of the study: A couple of female and three male donors aged 18 to 49 were enrolled.

Looked up from germline, CDR1 is MDHEN and CDR2 is SYDVKM. The CDR3 is 15 residues long. The V gene lost 6 bases and the J gene lost 1 base, with 14 bases spanning the gap. Assay: immunoSEQ multiplex PCR; the TCRdb copy retains only in-frame clones and omits some. Among fewer than 3 million clones listed, around 92% were seen once. The source of this sequence is a young man in good health. Some clones in this sample may be carry-over from other donors' samples. V gene TRBV28 combines with J gene TRBJ2-3; D call uncertain. The material sequenced was naive CD4+ T cells from PBMCs. Subset denoted: CD45RA+ positively selected. Here the CDR3 DNA reads TGTGCCAGCAGCCCAAGCCTCGTGGGCACAGATACGCAGTATTTT. The encoded protein is CASSPSLVGTDTQYF.